These 10 T cell receptor beta chains share one sample of origin, sequenced in a study of breast tumors, draining lymph nodes, adjacent tissues. Axillary draining lymph nodes of breast cancer patients supplied the node samples. TCRdb recomputed calls from the multiplex PCR reads with MiXCR, one row per CDR3 protein. Of 250,000 or so distinct CDR3 sequences in the sample, under 35% are singletons; the top ten hold more than 0.85%. Sequencing was carried out using axillary lymph node tissue. These receptors originate from a female donor with breast cancer. Some clones in this sample may be carry-over from other donors' samples.

J is TRBJ2-7 and V is TRBV6-1, with 9 bases that match TRBD2. Per the germline V gene, CDR1 is MNHNS and CDR2 is SASEGT. With V trimmed by 6 bases and J by 2 bases, 14 bases remained unmatched. This CDR3 spans 17 amino acids. The chain's CDR3 is CASRIGASSGATYEQYF. The DNA for the CDR3 is TGTGCCAGCAGGATAGGGGCCTCTAGCGGGGCGACCTACGAGCAGTACTTC.

The sample holds many counts of this clonotype. V is TRBV4-2 and J is TRBJ2-3; 7 nucleotides align to TRBD1. With V trimmed by 2 bases and J by 4 bases, 6 bases remained unmatched. Germline V gene data show CDR1 as LGHNA and CDR2 as YNFKEQ. This CDR3 contains 15 residues. CDR3 DNA: TGTGCCAGCAGCCAAAACGGACAGGAGGCAGATACGCAGTATTTT. It encodes CASSQNGQEADTQYF.

The sample holds a few counts of this clonotype. The chain uses TRBV3-2 and TRBJ1-2. TRBV3-2 is marked as a pseudogene. There are 13 residues in the CDR3. Here the CDR3 reads CASSLEVPYGYTF. DNA of the CDR3: TGTGCCAGCAGCCTGGAAGTCCCCTATGGCTACACCTTC.

Worth noting for this clonotype: A much bigger clone sits one base away, suggesting this may be a read error. The chain couples TRBV10-3 to TRBJ2-7; 9 positions match TRBD1. Germline CDR1 reads ENHRY; CDR2 reads SYGVKD. This CDR3 region has 14 residues. J lost 9 bases, V lost 5 bases, and 11 bases had no gene match. CDR3 DNA: TGTGCCATCAGTCCCGGGACAGGGTCCCACGGGCAGTACTTC. Translating it yields CAISPGTGSHGQYF.

This clonotype has at least ten counts. V is TRBV7-9 and J is TRBJ1-2; maybe TRBD1 (6 bases). V lost 2 bases and J 7 bases, leaving 14 bases between the germline ends. This CDR3 spans 14 amino acids. Germline V CDR1 and CDR2: SEHNR, FQNEAQ (reference sequence). CDR3 protein: CASSLSNRVTGYTF. The CDR3 coding sequence is TGTGCCAGCAGCTTATCCAACAGGGTGACTGGCTACACCTTC.

This clonotype has a count of ten or more. The rearrangement joins TRBV5-5 to TRBJ1-4; 8 bases fit TRBD1. CDR3 length equals 16 residues. The V gene's germline CDR1 is SGHKS and CDR2 YYEKEE (reference sequence). With V trimmed by 0 bases and J by 8 bases, 9 bases remained unmatched. CDR3 protein: CASSLASGGAGEKLFF. Here the CDR3 DNA reads TGTGCCAGCAGCTTGGCCTCAGGGGGCGCGGGAGAAAAACTGTTTTTT.

The chain is built from TRBV27 and TRBJ2-5; D may be TRBD2 (6 bases). Trimming took off 7 bases at V and 2 bases at J, with 17 bases between the two ends. In germline, CDR1 is MNHEY, CDR2 SMNVEV (reference sequence). The CDR3 has 15 residues. This chain's CDR3 is CASKTSPAPQETQYF. The CDR3 DNA is TGTGCCAGCAAGACTAGTCCTGCCCCACAAGAGACCCAGTACTTC.

As to this clonotype: This could be a read error, since a much larger clone is one nucleotide away. The V call is TRBV20-1, the J call TRBJ2-7; D gene ambiguous. V lost 1 base and J lost 6, with 16 bases in between. Germline CDR1 DFQATT, CDR2 SNEGSKA (reference sequence). This CDR3 is 14 amino acids long. CDR3 DNA: TGCAGTGCTAGAGCGGACGCCGGAACCTCCGAGCAGTACTTC. This sequence encodes CSARADAGTSEQYF.

As to this clonotype: This may be a read error: a much more frequent sequence differs by one nucleotide. The genes are TRBV20-1 and TRBJ2-7; 8 nucleotides match TRBD2. The CDR3 is 14 amino acids. Germline CDR1 reads DFQATT; CDR2 reads SNEGSKA (reference sequence). The junction had 10 bases not matched to a gene; V was cut back by 3 bases and J by 6 bases. This chain's CDR3 is CSARVTGRVAEQYF. The CDR3 region has the DNA TGCAGTGCTAGGGTGACCGGGAGGGTCGCCGAGCAGTACTTC.

Ten or more counts support this clonotype. J is TRBJ2-6 and V is TRBV30; no definite D call. This CDR3 contains 13 residues. Between the trimmed V and J ends, which lost 0 bases and 3 bases, there was a span of 3 bases. Germline V gene sequence: CDR1 GTSNPN, CDR2 SVGIG (reference sequence). CDR3 DNA: TGTGCCTGGAGTGTGGGTGGGGCCAACGTCCTGACTTTC. It codes for CAWSVGGANVLTF.